One and the same sample provided the 12 T cell receptor beta chains below, sequenced in a study of T cells in Graves' hyperthyroidism and ophthalmopathy. Amplification of TCR beta CDR3 regions was performed using RNA transcripts as template. Researchers ran a first-round RT-PCR on the TCR CDR3 using the HTBI primer set. Each CDR3 protein gets one entry after TCRdb re-called the multiplex PCR reads with MiXCR. The table has over 350,000 distinct CDR3 sequences, around 20% seen once. The sequenced sample consisted of blood. All receptors come from a man aged 18 to 29 with Graves' ophthalmopathy.

This clonotype was counted a few times. In DNA, the CDR3 is TGTGCCAGCAGCTCGGGACACTCTAGCTCTGGAAACACCATATATTTT. Protein: CASSSGHSSSGNTIYF. The chain combines TRBV7-9 with TRBJ1-3, with D perhaps TRBD1 (6 bases). The germline gives CDR1 SEHNR, CDR2 FQNEAQ (reference sequence). V gave up 4 bases and J gave up 0 bases, with 13 bases separating them. The CDR3 is 16 amino acids.

The CDR3 region has the DNA TGTGCCAGCAGCTTGGGACTCACGAAAGAGACCCAGTACTTC. It translates to CASSLGLTKETQYF. This chain uses TRBV7-9 with TRBJ2-5; tentative D call: TRBD2 (6 bases). This CDR3 is 14 amino acids long. The V gene's germline CDR1 is SEHNR and CDR2 FQNEAQ (reference sequence). V was shortened by 3 bases and J by 3 bases, with 11 bases between the two germline ends.

On this clonotype: A single base separates this from a much larger clone, so it may be a read error. The genes are TRBV12-3 or TRBV12-4 and TRBJ2-4, with 15 bases matching TRBD2. The V and J ends lost 4 bases and 2 bases, in that order; junction bases with no gene match: 12. The CDR3 is made up of 20 amino acids. The CDR3 here is CASSSPRTSGGARTKNIQYF. CDR3 nucleotide sequence: TGTGCCAGCAGTTCCCCTCGGACTAGCGGGGGGGCCAGAACCAAAAACATTCAGTACTTC.

This clonotype was found a few times. The J gene is TRBJ2-4, the V gene TRBV6-4; 8 nucleotides match TRBD1. The CDR3 extends over 15 amino acids. Trimming at V came to 1 base and at J to 7 bases, leaving 6 bases not matched to a gene. Germline V lookup: CDR1 MRHNA, CDR2 SNTAGT. In DNA, the CDR3 is TGTGCCAGCAGTGACTTTGACAGGGGTGGGAACATTCAGTACTTC. This encodes CASSDFDRGGNIQYF.

This clonotype was seen many times. The CDR3 is CASSVPGQGASGETQYF. CDR3 DNA: TGTGCCAGCAGCGTCCCGGGACAGGGGGCGTCTGGGGAGACCCAGTACTTC. The rearrangement uses TRBV2 and TRBJ2-5; 12 positions agree with TRBD1. CDR3 length: 17 amino acids. The J segment lost 5 bases and the V segment lost 6 bases, leaving 13 bases of the junction unmatched. Germline loops: CDR1 SNHLY, CDR2 FYNNEI.

On this clonotype itself: A much larger clone differs from this one at a single base, so this may be a read error. The V gene is TRBV12-3 or TRBV12-4, the J gene TRBJ2-7; 7 bases align to TRBD1. The CDR3 consists of 14 residues. In nucleotides, the CDR3 is TGTACCAGCAGTTTAAGGGGACAGTATCACGAGCAGTACTTC. Translated: CTSSLRGQYHEQYF.

The V call is TRBV20-1, the J call TRBJ1-2, with D perhaps matching TRBD1 (5 bases). Trimming stripped 5 bases from V and 0 bases from J, with 19 bases between. The V gene's germline CDR1 is DFQATT and CDR2 SNEGSKA (reference sequence). This CDR3 spans 16 amino acids. The CDR3 region is CSALGGTSQANYGYTF. Written as DNA, the CDR3 is TGCAGTGCTCTAGGCGGGACTTCCCAGGCTAACTATGGCTACACCTTC.

The CDR3 loop reads CASSSPNYGYTF. DNA for the CDR3: TGTGCCAGCAGTTCCCCTAACTATGGCTACACCTTC. V and J are TRBV6-1 and TRBJ1-2; no clear D. The CDR3 runs to 12 residues. Germline CDR1 reads MNHNS; CDR2 reads SASEGT. The V gene lost 5 bases and the J gene lost 0 bases, with 4 bases spanning the gap.

This clonotype has only a few counts. V usage is TRBV6-1 and J usage is TRBJ2-7; weak D call: TRBD1 (6 bases). This CDR3 is built from 12 residues. Trimming left V 5 bases short and J 7 bases short, with 12 bases between. Germline-derived CDR1 and CDR2 are MNHNS and SASEGT. CDR3 in amino acids: CASSSRTAEQYF. The CDR3 DNA reads as TGTGCCAGCAGTTCGCGGACAGCGGAGCAGTACTTC.

This clonotype has a handful of counts. The DNA for the CDR3 is TGCAGTGCTAGATTGGTTAGCGCGTACGAGCAGTACTTC. This encodes CSARLVSAYEQYF. The chain combines TRBV20-1 with TRBJ2-7; D may be TRBD2 (5 bases). The CDR3 length is 13 residues. The V gene lost 2 bases and the J gene lost 4 bases, with 12 bases spanning the gap. The germline V gene encodes CDR1 DFQATT and CDR2 SNEGSKA (reference sequence).

The gene calls are TRBV25-1 and TRBJ2-2; no clear D gene. The CDR3 covers 14 residues. Germline assignment: CDR1 MGHDK and CDR2 SYGVNS. The germline V and J ends were trimmed by 3 bases and 6 bases, with 11 bases remaining between them. CDR3 DNA: TGTGCCAGCAGTGAGGGAACACACGCCGGGGAGCTGTTTTTT. The encoded protein is CASSEGTHAGELFF.

At least ten counts were recorded for this clonotype. The genes are TRBV3-1 and TRBJ1-2; no firm D call. The CDR3 has 18 amino acids. V was trimmed by 0 bases and J by 4 bases, leaving 21 bases between them. The germline V gene has CDR1 LGHDT and CDR2 YNNKEL (reference sequence). CDR3 coding DNA: TGTGCCAGCAGCCAAGATAGGTTAAGGGCCACCGGAATCTATGGCTACACCTTC. Encoded protein: CASSQDRLRATGIYGYTF.